The rows below give T cell receptor beta chains drawn from one sample of a study of cytomegalovirus exposure and HLA in healthy donors. Sequencing used immunoSEQ multiplex PCR; TCRdb keeps in-frame clones, though not all of them. Here the sample spans 170,000 or so clones, 80% being singletons. The source material was PBMCs. The receptor source for this set is a boy aged 10-17 years in good health and CMV-seronegative. Both conserved end residues are part of each CDR3. Fields, in order: J gene, D gene, CDR3 length, clone size, V gene, CDR3 protein, CDR3 DNA. The D gene is left open where the match is weak. Clone size is shown for a subset of rows, as once, few, many or a class of expanded clone.

J: TRBJ2-3
D: -
length: 13
size: -
V: TRBV4-1
CDR3: CASSQVAEYTQYF
DNA: TGCGCCAGCAGCCAAGTGGCAGAATATACGCAGTATTTT

J: TRBJ1-5
D: -
length: 13
size: -
V: TRBV30
CDR3: CAWSGREHQPQHF
DNA: TGTGCCTGGAGTGGCAGGGAACATCAGCCCCAGCATTTT

J: TRBJ2-4
D: TRBD1
length: 16
size: -
V: TRBV2
CDR3: CASTIPDRLAKNIQYF
DNA: TGTGCCAGCACCATCCCGGACAGGCTAGCCAAAAACATTCAGTACTTC

J: TRBJ2-1
D: TRBD2
length: 18
size: once
V: TRBV5-1
CDR3: CASRGGEDPRHRYNEQFF
DNA: TGCGCCAGCAGGGGAGGGGAGGACCCACGACATCGCTACAATGAGCAGTTCTTC

J: TRBJ2-6
D: -
length: 16
size: -
V: TRBV19
CDR3: CASSIGGHSGANVLTF
DNA: TGTGCCAGTAGTATAGGGGGGCACTCTGGGGCCAACGTCCTGACTTTC

J: TRBJ1-5
D: -
length: 13
size: -
V: TRBV15
CDR3: CATSRDFSQPQHF
DNA: TGTGCCACCAGCAGAGATTTCAGTCAGCCCCAGCATTTT

J: TRBJ1-2
D: TRBD1
length: 15
size: -
V: TRBV5-1
CDR3: CASSEGTGVTYGYTF
DNA: TGCGCCAGCAGCGAAGGGACAGGGGTGACGTATGGCTACACCTTC

J: TRBJ1-4
D: TRBD1
length: 17
size: few
V: TRBV30
CDR3: CAWSVAGAGGATEKLFF
DNA: TGTGCCTGGAGTGTTGCTGGCGCAGGGGGCGCGACCGAAAAACTGTTTTTT

J: TRBJ2-7
D: TRBD2
length: 12
size: -
V: TRBV30
CDR3: CASHAGGYEQYF
DNA: TGTGCCTCCCACGCGGGGGGATACGAGCAGTACTTC

J: TRBJ2-7
D: TRBD1
length: 13
size: -
V: TRBV2
CDR3: CASSGTGVLEQYF
DNA: TGTGCCAGCAGCGGGACAGGGGTGTTAGAGCAGTACTTC

J: TRBJ1-1
D: TRBD1
length: 12
size: once
V: TRBV19
CDR3: CASSRDRGEAFF
DNA: TGTGCCAGTAGTAGAGACAGGGGTGAAGCTTTCTTT

J: TRBJ2-7
D: TRBD1
length: 14
size: -
V: TRBV18
CDR3: CASSLDRGQYEQYF
DNA: TGTGCCAGCTCACTCGACAGGGGGCAGTACGAGCAGTACTTC

J: TRBJ1-1
D: -
length: 14
size: -
V: TRBV7-2
CDR3: CASSLSRRGTEAFF
DNA: TGTGCCAGCAGCTTAAGCCGTAGAGGAACTGAAGCTTTCTTT

J: TRBJ2-1
D: TRBD1
length: 13
size: -
V: TRBV10-3
CDR3: CAISEGQGNEQFF
DNA: TGTGCCATCAGTGAGGGACAGGGGAATGAGCAGTTCTTC

J: TRBJ2-7
D: TRBD1
length: 16
size: -
V: TRBV2
CDR3: CASMSSLGTGGYEQYF
DNA: TGTGCCAGCATGTCCTCCTTAGGGACAGGGGGTTACGAGCAGTACTTC

J: TRBJ1-5
D: -
length: 13
size: few
V: TRBV7-9
CDR3: CASSTNGGEPQHF
DNA: TGTGCCAGCAGCACAAACGGGGGGGAGCCCCAGCATTTT

J: TRBJ2-7
D: TRBD2
length: 14
size: few
V: TRBV9
CDR3: CASSVGGSSYEQYF
DNA: TGTGCCAGCAGCGTAGGCGGGAGCTCCTACGAGCAGTACTTC

J: TRBJ2-3
D: -
length: 13
size: few
V: TRBV11-2
CDR3: CASEAGRTDTQYF
DNA: TGTGCCAGCGAGGCGGGGCGCACAGATACGCAGTATTTT

J: TRBJ1-5
D: TRBD1
length: 18
size: -
V: TRBV28
CDR3: CASSHRDRVEYSNQPQHF
DNA: TGTGCCAGCAGTCACCGGGACAGGGTCGAATATAGCAATCAGCCCCAGCATTTT

J: TRBJ2-7
D: -
length: 11
size: -
V: TRBV6-5
CDR3: CASSIGWWQYF
DNA: TGTGCCAGCAGTATCGGGTGGTGGCAGTACTTC

J: TRBJ2-1
D: -
length: 16
size: -
V: TRBV21-1
CDR3: CATLLTADGTYNEQFF
DNA: TGTGCCACCCTACTTACAGCGGACGGCACCTACAATGAGCAGTTCTTC

J: TRBJ2-5
D: -
length: 13
size: -
V: TRBV7-2
CDR3: CASSTRSQETQYF
DNA: TGTGCCAGCAGCACTAGGAGCCAAGAGACCCAGTACTTC

J: TRBJ2-3
D: TRBD2
length: 14
size: -
V: TRBV9
CDR3: CASSKAGRTDTQYF
DNA: TGTGCCAGCAGTAAAGCGGGACGCACAGATACGCAGTATTTT

J: TRBJ1-2
D: -
length: 14
size: -
V: TRBV5-4
CDR3: CASTTLEPNYGYTF
DNA: TGTGCCAGCACCACTTTAGAGCCGAACTATGGCTACACCTTC

J: TRBJ2-5
D: TRBD1
length: 15
size: few
V: TRBV25-1
CDR3: CASSEWDRGHETQYF
DNA: TGTGCCAGCAGTGAATGGGACAGGGGGCATGAGACCCAGTACTTC

J: TRBJ2-2
D: TRBD2
length: 15
size: -
V: TRBV6-4
CDR3: CASSGSGENTGELFF
DNA: TGTGCCAGCAGTGGTAGCGGGGAGAACACCGGGGAGCTGTTTTTT

J: TRBJ1-1
D: -
length: 13
size: -
V: TRBV27
CDR3: CASRAGHDTEAFF
DNA: TGTGCCAGCAGGGCCGGACACGACACTGAAGCTTTCTTT

J: TRBJ2-3
D: TRBD2
length: 15
size: -
V: TRBV6-5
CDR3: CASSRLAGETGTQYF
DNA: TGTGCCAGCAGCAGACTAGCGGGAGAAACGGGTACGCAGTATTTT

J: TRBJ2-3
D: TRBD1
length: 17
size: -
V: TRBV5-8
CDR3: CASSLGWGQGAADTQYF
DNA: TGTGCCAGCAGCTTGGGGTGGGGACAGGGGGCCGCAGATACGCAGTATTTT

J: TRBJ2-7
D: TRBD1
length: 17
size: few
V: TRBV6-1
CDR3: CASSEARQGDRSVEQYF
DNA: TGTGCCAGCAGTGAAGCTAGACAGGGTGACCGATCTGTCGAGCAGTACTTC

J: TRBJ2-2
D: TRBD1
length: 15
size: -
V: TRBV5-8
CDR3: CASSWGQLNTGELFF
DNA: TGTGCCAGCAGCTGGGGACAGCTGAACACCGGGGAGCTGTTTTTT

J: TRBJ2-1
D: -
length: 15
size: once
V: TRBV28
CDR3: CASSFSGVTDNEQFF
DNA: TGTGCCAGCAGTTTTAGCGGCGTCACCGACAATGAGCAGTTCTTC

J: TRBJ2-3
D: -
length: 18
size: -
V: TRBV7-3
CDR3: CASSLTFLGGSSTDTQYF
DNA: TGTGCCAGCAGCTTAACGTTCCTAGGAGGGTCGAGCACAGATACGCAGTATTTT

J: TRBJ2-7
D: TRBD1
length: 13
size: -
V: TRBV30
CDR3: CAWSEGTAYEQYF
DNA: TGTGCCTGGAGCGAAGGGACAGCCTACGAGCAGTACTTC

J: TRBJ2-1
D: -
length: 16
size: -
V: TRBV5-1
CDR3: CASSLGGGRTYNEQFF
DNA: TGCGCCAGCAGCTTGGGAGGGGGAAGGACCTACAATGAGCAGTTCTTC

J: TRBJ1-1
D: -
length: 15
size: -
V: TRBV19
CDR3: CASSSYEGVNTEAFF
DNA: TGTGCCAGTAGTTCATACGAGGGTGTGAACACTGAAGCTTTCTTT

J: TRBJ2-7
D: -
length: 15
size: few
V: TRBV9
CDR3: CASSVFERPTYEQYF
DNA: TGTGCCAGCAGCGTATTTGAGCGCCCGACCTACGAGCAGTACTTC

J: TRBJ1-4
D: -
length: 13
size: -
V: TRBV18
CDR3: CASSRGLNEKLFF
DNA: TGTGCCAGCTCACGGGGCCTGAATGAAAAACTGTTTTTT

J: TRBJ1-3
D: -
length: 16
size: -
V: TRBV4-1
CDR3: CASSTSGGYHGDTIYF
DNA: TGCGCCAGCAGCACCTCAGGCGGGTACCATGGGGACACCATATATTTT

J: TRBJ1-1
D: -
length: 13
size: -
V: TRBV5-1
CDR3: CASSFVGRQEAFF
DNA: TGCGCCAGCAGCTTTGTAGGCAGGCAGGAAGCTTTCTTT

J: TRBJ2-7
D: -
length: 17
size: -
V: TRBV7-8
CDR3: CASSPAGPPAISYEQYF
DNA: TGTGCCAGCAGCCCCGCGGGACCGCCAGCTATTTCCTACGAGCAGTACTTC

J: TRBJ2-1
D: TRBD2
length: 15
size: -
V: TRBV25-1
CDR3: CASSKGLAGNNEQFF
DNA: TGTGCCAGCAGTAAGGGACTAGCGGGGAACAATGAGCAGTTCTTC

J: TRBJ2-3
D: -
length: 12
size: -
V: TRBV7-3
CDR3: CASSLSTGTQYF
DNA: TGTGCCAGCAGCCTCAGTACGGGTACGCAGTATTTT

J: TRBJ1-1
D: -
length: 14
size: few
V: TRBV5-5
CDR3: CASSWRTGDTEAFF
DNA: TGTGCCAGCAGCTGGAGGACGGGGGACACTGAAGCTTTCTTT

J: TRBJ1-6
D: TRBD1
length: 15
size: few
V: TRBV11-3
CDR3: CASSPRTGGKSPLHF
DNA: TGTGCCAGCAGCCCCAGGACAGGGGGAAAGTCACCCCTCCACTTT

J: TRBJ1-2
D: TRBD1
length: 16
size: -
V: TRBV15
CDR3: CATSRGGDRVLYGYTF
DNA: TGTGCCACCAGCAGAGGGGGGGACAGGGTACTCTATGGCTACACCTTC

J: TRBJ2-7
D: -
length: 14
size: -
V: TRBV18
CDR3: CASSPTAAAYEQYF
DNA: TGTGCCAGCTCACCTACCGCGGCCGCCTACGAGCAGTACTTC

J: TRBJ2-7
D: -
length: 13
size: -
V: TRBV5-8
CDR3: CASSLDGDYEQYF
DNA: TGTGCCAGCAGCTTGGACGGAGACTACGAGCAGTACTTC

J: TRBJ2-7
D: TRBD2
length: 15
size: -
V: TRBV10-3
CDR3: CAISETGTNSYEQYF
DNA: TGTGCCATCAGTGAGACCGGGACTAACTCCTACGAGCAGTACTTC

J: TRBJ2-5
D: -
length: 13
size: -
V: TRBV6-5
CDR3: CASSYSNQVGQYF
DNA: TGTGCCAGCAGTTACTCGAACCAGGTTGGGCAGTACTTC

J: TRBJ1-5
D: -
length: 13
size: -
V: TRBV30
CDR3: CAWTRGSNQPQHF
DNA: TGTGCCTGGACGAGAGGGAGCAATCAGCCCCAGCATTTT

J: TRBJ1-2
D: TRBD1
length: 15
size: -
V: TRBV6-1
CDR3: CASSESNRGFYGYTF
DNA: TGTGCCAGCAGTGAATCAAACAGGGGATTCTATGGCTACACCTTC

J: TRBJ2-7
D: TRBD1
length: 16
size: -
V: TRBV11-2
CDR3: CASSTGQAIRSYEQYF
DNA: TGTGCCAGCAGCACCGGACAGGCCATTCGCTCCTACGAGCAGTACTTC

J: TRBJ1-2
D: TRBD1
length: 15
size: -
V: TRBV11-1
CDR3: CASSRDRAAFYGYTF
DNA: TGTGCCAGCAGCCGGGACAGGGCGGCCTTCTATGGCTACACCTTC

J: TRBJ2-7
D: -
length: 15
size: few
V: TRBV15
CDR3: CATSNNPSPGVEQYF
DNA: TGTGCCACCAGCAATAACCCATCCCCGGGAGTCGAGCAGTACTTC

J: TRBJ1-2
D: -
length: 14
size: -
V: TRBV18
CDR3: CASSPPTVNYGYTF
DNA: TGTGCCAGCTCACCACCGACAGTGAACTATGGCTACACCTTC

J: TRBJ2-7
D: -
length: 12
size: -
V: TRBV7-9
CDR3: CASSMDSGEQYF
DNA: TGTGCCAGCAGCATGGACAGCGGCGAGCAGTACTTC

J: TRBJ2-5
D: -
length: 14
size: -
V: TRBV11-1
CDR3: CASSSSPSPETQYF
DNA: TGTGCCAGCAGCTCGAGTCCCTCTCCGGAGACCCAGTACTTC

J: TRBJ2-1
D: TRBD2
length: 18
size: -
V: TRBV4-2
CDR3: CASSQGLAGQSSYNEQFF
DNA: TGTGCCAGCAGCCAGGGACTAGCGGGGCAAAGCTCCTACAATGAGCAGTTCTTC